This TCR beta chain was retrieved from a study of blood T cell repertoires in COVID-19 (dated by TCRdb to 2018 to 2020). At the level of the whole study: Collaborator samples came from the United States, Italy and Spain and covered acute and convalescent phases of COVID-19. The prospective study material was composed of cDNA or gDNA derived from T cells, B-cell-depleted T cells, or PBMCs. Subjects who had been exposed to COVID-19, were actively infected with it, or had recovered from it provided the deeply sampled blood TCRbeta repertoires that made up the dataset. The repertoires were made available in a free public database intended to serve as a resource for research on the immune response to SARS-CoV-2. The samples were drawn from two sources: the first 160 participants of the ongoing ImmuneRACE study, and over 1,000 subjects contributed by 6 global collaborators. Nearly every sample came with metadata listing a de-identified subject ID, COVID-19 status, age in years and sex. Where HLA class I and class II types were available, the types were taken from metadata supplied by the sample provider, not from assay-based typing. Results the study describes overall, beyond this receptor: Clinical and demographic metadata were provided uncurated, with the amount varying by source and participant.

TCRbeta CDR3 regions were amplified from genomic DNA using the immunoSEQ Assay, a bias-controlled multiplex PCR. The published analysis was carried out like this. Within the assay, amplification of reference gene primers was used to estimate how many nucleated cells each sample contained. Sequence reads were collapsed and filtered to measure the absolute abundance of every unique TCRbeta CDR3 rearrangement. For each sample, productive Simpson clonality was calculated as the square root of Simpson's diversity index over productive rearrangements. TCRdb provides this immuneACCESS table in a form limited to in-frame rearrangements. Some clones are lacking; in checked studies, under half of them reflect an unresolved V gene, and why the rest are absent is not known. For V, J and clone size, that table is used; D and trimming come from the DNA. Counted in this sample were roughly 330,000 clones; about nine tenths of them appeared once. The ten top clones hold less than 11% of the sample.

Taken from the germline V gene, the CDR1 and CDR2 loops are SGHVS and FNYEAQ. The trim is 5 bases for V and 0 bases for J, with a gap of 17 bases between the germline ends. The CDR3 has 16 amino acids, counting the end cysteine and phenylalanine. Solely the CDR3 DNA is kept, with 48 bases framed from the first base. This clone has a handful of counts. It has no known antigen specificity. No much larger clone is present one base from it, and per-base qualities are unavailable. In the prospective study, participants were roughly 18 to 95 years old, resided in 24 geographic areas of the United States, and were enrolled through a virtual design. Cohort assignment in the prospective study relied on participant-reported clinical history from a screening survey and a study questionnaire. Recovered participants in ImmuneRACE Cohort 3 were defined by two consecutive negative NP/OP PCR tests, clearance by a healthcare professional, or resolution of symptoms. In the prospective study, mobile phlebotomists collected whole blood, serum and a nasopharyngeal or oropharyngeal swab from each participant. Additional blood draws and questionnaires over an approximately two-month period could optionally be provided by prospective study participants. Before DNA extraction, prospective study blood samples were shipped either frozen or at room temperature.

The TCR originated in a young woman who had recovered from COVID-19. The sequencing sample was made of PBMCs or T cells enriched from blood (not recorded which). This sequence uses TRBV7-6 and TRBJ2-7; TRBD1 might be the D gene, on 5 matching bases. The DNA sequence is given as TGTGCCAGCAGCCCCAACCCGGCAGGGAACTCCTACGAGCAGTACTTC. This gives the protein CASSPNPAGNSYEQYF.